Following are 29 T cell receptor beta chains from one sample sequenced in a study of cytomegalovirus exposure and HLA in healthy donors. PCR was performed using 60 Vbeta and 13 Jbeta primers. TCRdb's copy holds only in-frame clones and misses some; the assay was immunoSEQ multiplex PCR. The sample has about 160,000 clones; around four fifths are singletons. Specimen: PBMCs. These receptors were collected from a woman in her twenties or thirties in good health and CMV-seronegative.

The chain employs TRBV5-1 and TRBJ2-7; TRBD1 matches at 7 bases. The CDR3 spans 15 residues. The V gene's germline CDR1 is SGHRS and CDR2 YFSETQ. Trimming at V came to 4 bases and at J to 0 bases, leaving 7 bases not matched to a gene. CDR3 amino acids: CASSPGQASSYEQYF. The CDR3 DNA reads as TGCGCCAGCAGCCCAGGACAGGCCAGCTCCTACGAGCAGTACTTC. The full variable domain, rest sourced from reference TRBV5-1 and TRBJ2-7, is KAGVTQTPRYLIKTRGQQVTLSCSPISGHRSVSWYQQTPGQGLQFLFEYFSETQRNKGNFPGRFSGRQFSNSRSEMNVSTLELGDSALYLCASSPGQASSYEQYFGPGTRLTVT.

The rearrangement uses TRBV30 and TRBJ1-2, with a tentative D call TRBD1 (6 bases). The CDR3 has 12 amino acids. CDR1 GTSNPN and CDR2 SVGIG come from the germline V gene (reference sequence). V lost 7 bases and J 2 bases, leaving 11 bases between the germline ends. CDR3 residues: CAFHRENYGYTF. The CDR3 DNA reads TGTGCCTTTCACAGGGAAAACTATGGCTACACCTTC.

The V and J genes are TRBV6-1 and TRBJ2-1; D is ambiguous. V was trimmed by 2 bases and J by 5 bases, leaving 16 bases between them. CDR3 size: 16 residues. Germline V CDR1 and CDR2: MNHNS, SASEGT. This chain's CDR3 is CASSERPGWNHNEQFF. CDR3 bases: TGTGCCAGCAGTGAACGGCCCGGGTGGAATCACAATGAGCAGTTCTTC.

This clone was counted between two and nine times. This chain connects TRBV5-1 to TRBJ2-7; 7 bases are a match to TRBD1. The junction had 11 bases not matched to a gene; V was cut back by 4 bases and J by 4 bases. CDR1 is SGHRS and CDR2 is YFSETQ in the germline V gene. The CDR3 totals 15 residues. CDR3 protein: CASSPIATGSYEQYF. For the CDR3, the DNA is TGCGCCAGCAGCCCAATTGCGACAGGGTCTTACGAGCAGTACTTC.

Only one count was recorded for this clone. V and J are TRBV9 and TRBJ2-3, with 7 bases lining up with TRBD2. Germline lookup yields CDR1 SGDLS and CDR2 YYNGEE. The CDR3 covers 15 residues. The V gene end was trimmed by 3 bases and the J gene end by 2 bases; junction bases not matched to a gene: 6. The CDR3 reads CASSASGGNTDTQYF. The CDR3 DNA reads TGTGCCAGCAGCGCTTCCGGGGGGAACACAGATACGCAGTATTTT.

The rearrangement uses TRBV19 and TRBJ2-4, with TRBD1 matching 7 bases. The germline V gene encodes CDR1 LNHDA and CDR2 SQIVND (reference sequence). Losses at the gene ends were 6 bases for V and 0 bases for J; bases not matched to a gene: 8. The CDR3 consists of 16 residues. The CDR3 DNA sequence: TGTGCCAGTAGCATGCCGGGACAGCTAGCCAAAAACATTCAGTACTTC. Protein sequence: CASSMPGQLAKNIQYF. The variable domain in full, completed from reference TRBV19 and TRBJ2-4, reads DGGITQSPKYLFRKEGQNVTLSCEQNLNHDAMYWYRQDPGQGLRLIYYSQIVNDFQKGDIAEGYSVSREKKESFPLTVTSAQKNPTAFYLCASSMPGQLAKNIQYFGAGTRLSVL.

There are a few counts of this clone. The CDR3 sequence: CASSLGQGLRNTEAFF. In nucleotides, the CDR3 is TGTGCCAGCAGCTTAGGGCAGGGTTTACGGAACACTGAAGCTTTCTTT. The chain joins TRBV7-9 to TRBJ1-1; tentative D call: TRBD1 (5 bases). Per germline, CDR1 SEHNR and CDR2 FQNEAQ (reference sequence). CDR3 size: 16 residues. V dropped 1 base and J dropped 1 base, with 13 bases sitting between them.

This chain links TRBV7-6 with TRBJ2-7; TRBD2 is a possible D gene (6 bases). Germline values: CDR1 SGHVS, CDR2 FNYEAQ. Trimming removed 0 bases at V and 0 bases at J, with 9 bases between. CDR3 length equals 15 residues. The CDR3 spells CASSLAAGSSYEQYF. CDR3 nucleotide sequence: TGTGCCAGCAGCTTAGCTGCCGGGAGCTCCTACGAGCAGTACTTC.

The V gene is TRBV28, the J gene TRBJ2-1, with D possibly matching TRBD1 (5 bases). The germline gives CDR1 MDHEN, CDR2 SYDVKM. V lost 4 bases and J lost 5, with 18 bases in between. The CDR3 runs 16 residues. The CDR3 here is CASSSPGFLGDNEQFF. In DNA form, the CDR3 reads TGTGCCAGCAGTTCCCCAGGGTTCCTAGGGGACAATGAGCAGTTCTTC.

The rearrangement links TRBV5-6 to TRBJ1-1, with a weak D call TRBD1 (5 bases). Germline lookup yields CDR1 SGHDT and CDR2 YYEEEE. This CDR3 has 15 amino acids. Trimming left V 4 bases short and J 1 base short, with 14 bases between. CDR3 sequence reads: CASSGRDFGNTEAFF. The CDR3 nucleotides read TGTGCCAGCAGCGGCAGGGATTTCGGGAACACTGAAGCTTTCTTT.

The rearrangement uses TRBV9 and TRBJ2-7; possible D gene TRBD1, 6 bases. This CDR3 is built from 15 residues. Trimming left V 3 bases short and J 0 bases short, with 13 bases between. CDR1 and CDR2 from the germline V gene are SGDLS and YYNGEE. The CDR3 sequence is CASSGEAGVSYEQYF. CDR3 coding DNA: TGTGCCAGCAGCGGCGAAGCAGGGGTCTCCTACGAGCAGTACTTC.

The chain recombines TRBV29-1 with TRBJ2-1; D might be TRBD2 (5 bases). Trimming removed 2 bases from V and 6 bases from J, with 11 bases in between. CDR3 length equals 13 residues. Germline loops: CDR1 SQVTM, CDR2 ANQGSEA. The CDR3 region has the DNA TGCAGCGTTGAAAGGACTTGGGTCAATGAGCAGTTCTTC. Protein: CSVERTWVNEQFF.

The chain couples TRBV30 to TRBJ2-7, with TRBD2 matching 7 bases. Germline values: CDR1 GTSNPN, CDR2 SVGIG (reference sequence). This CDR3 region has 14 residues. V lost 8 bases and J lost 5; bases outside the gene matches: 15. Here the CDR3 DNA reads TGTGCCGCAGGTCGGGGGGAGTCCGAGAACGAGCAGTACTTC. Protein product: CAAGRGESENEQYF.

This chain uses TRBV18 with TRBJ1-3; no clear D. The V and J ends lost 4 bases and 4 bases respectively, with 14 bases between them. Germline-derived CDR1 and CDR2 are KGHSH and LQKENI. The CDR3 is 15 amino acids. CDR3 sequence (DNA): TGTGCCAGCTCACAACCGGCCGGGGTCGGAAACACCATATATTTT. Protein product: CASSQPAGVGNTIYF.

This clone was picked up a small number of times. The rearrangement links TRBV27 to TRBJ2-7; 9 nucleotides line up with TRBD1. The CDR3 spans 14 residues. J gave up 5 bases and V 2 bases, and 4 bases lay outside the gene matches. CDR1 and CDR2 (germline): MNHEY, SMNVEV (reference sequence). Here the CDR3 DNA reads TGTGCCAGCAGTTTAAGACAGGGGGGGAACGAGCAGTACTTC. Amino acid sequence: CASSLRQGGNEQYF.

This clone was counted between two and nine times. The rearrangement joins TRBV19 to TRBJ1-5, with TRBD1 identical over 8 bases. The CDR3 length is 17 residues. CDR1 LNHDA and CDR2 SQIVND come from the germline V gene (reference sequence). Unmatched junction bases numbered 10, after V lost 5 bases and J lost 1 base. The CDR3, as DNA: TGTGCCAGTAGTCCCCTACTGGACAGGGCGAGCAATCAGCCCCAGCATTTT. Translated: CASSPLLDRASNQPQHF.

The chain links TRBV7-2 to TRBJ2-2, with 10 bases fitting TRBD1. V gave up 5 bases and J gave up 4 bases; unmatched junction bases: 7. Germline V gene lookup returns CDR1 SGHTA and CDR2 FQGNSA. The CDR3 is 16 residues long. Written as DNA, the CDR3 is TGTGCCAGCAGCCCTGACAGGGGGCGCAGCACCGGGGAGCTGTTTTTT. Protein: CASSPDRGRSTGELFF.

The CDR3: CASSFGGRGQPQHF. In DNA form, the CDR3 reads TGTGCCAGCAGTTTCGGGGGTCGGGGTCAGCCCCAGCATTTT. The chain links TRBV28 to TRBJ1-5; possibly TRBD1 for D (5 bases). The germline CDR1 and CDR2 sequences are MDHEN and SYDVKM. V shed 3 bases and J shed 6 bases, with 12 bases lying between them. The CDR3 length is 14 residues.

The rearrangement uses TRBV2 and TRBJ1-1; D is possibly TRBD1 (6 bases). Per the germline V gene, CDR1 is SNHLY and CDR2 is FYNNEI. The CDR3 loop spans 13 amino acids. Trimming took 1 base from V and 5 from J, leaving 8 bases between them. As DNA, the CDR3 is TGTGCCAGCAGTGAAGAGGGGACAACTGAAGCTTTCTTT. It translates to CASSEEGTTEAFF. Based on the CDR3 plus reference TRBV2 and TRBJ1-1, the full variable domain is EPEVTQTPSHQVTQMGQEVILRCVPISNHLYFYWYRQILGQKVEFLVSFYNNEISEKSEIFDDQFSVERPDGSNFTLKIRSTKLEDSAMYFCASSEEGTTEAFFGQGTRLTVV.

The CDR3 nucleotides are TGTGCCAGCGGCCGGACAGGGAATTGGCCCCAGCATTTT. The encoded protein is CASGRTGNWPQHF. The J gene is TRBJ1-5, the V gene TRBV6-1, with TRBD1 matching 8 bases. CDR1 is MNHNS and CDR2 is SASEGT in the germline V gene. The ends lost 8 bases at V and 9 bases at J; junction bases unmatched: 9. This CDR3 region has 13 residues.

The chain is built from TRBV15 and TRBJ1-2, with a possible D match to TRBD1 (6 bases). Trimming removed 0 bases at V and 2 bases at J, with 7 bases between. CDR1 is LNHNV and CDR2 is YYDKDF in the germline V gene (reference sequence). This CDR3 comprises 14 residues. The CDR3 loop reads CATSREDRNYGYTF. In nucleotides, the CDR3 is TGTGCCACCAGCAGAGAGGACAGAAACTATGGCTACACCTTC.

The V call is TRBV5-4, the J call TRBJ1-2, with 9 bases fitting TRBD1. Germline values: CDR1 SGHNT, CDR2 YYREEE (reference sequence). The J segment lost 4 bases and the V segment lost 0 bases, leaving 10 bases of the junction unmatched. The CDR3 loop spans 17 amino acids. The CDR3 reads CASSLDGTGFSSYGYTF. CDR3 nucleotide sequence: TGTGCCAGCAGCTTGGATGGGACAGGGTTTTCCTCCTATGGCTACACCTTC.

The CDR3 region is CASSTQGGPEAFF. The CDR3 nucleotides read TGTGCCAGCAGCACCCAGGGGGGCCCTGAAGCTTTCTTT. The chain is built from TRBV5-5 and TRBJ1-1, with 7 bases matching TRBD1. The V gene's germline CDR1 is SGHKS and CDR2 YYEKEE (reference sequence). Germline trimming cut 4 bases from V and 6 bases from J; bases unmatched to any gene: 6. The CDR3 loop spans 13 amino acids. The full variable domain, with the rest looked up from reference TRBV5-5 and TRBJ1-1, is DAGVTQSPTHLIKTRGQQVTLRCSPISGHKSVSWYQQVLGQGPQFIFQYYEKEERGRGNFPDRFSARQFPNYSSELNVNALLLGDSALYLCASSTQGGPEAFFGQGTRLTVV.

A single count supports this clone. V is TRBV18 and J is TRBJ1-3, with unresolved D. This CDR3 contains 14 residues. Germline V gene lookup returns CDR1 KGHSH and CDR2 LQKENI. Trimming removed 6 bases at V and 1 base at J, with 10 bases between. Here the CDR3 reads CASSPAGSGNTIYF. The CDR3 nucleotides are TGTGCCAGCTCCCCGGCGGGGTCTGGAAACACCATATATTTT.

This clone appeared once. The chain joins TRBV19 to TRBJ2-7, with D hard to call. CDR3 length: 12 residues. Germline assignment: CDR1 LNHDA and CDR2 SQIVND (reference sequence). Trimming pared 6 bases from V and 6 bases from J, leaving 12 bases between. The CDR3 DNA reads TGTGCCAGTAGGCGGATGGGTGGCGAGCAGTACTTC. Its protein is CASRRMGGEQYF.

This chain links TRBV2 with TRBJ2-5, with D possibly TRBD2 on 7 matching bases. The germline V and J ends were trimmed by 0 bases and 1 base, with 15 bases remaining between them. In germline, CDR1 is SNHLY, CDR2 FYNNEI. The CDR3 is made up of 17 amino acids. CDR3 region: CASSEALRGAFQETQYF. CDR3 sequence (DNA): TGTGCCAGCAGTGAAGCGCTTCGGGGGGCTTTCCAAGAGACCCAGTACTTC.

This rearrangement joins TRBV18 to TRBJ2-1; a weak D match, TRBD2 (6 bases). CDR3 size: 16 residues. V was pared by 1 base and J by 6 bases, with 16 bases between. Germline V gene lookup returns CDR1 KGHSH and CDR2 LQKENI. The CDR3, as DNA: TGTGCCAGCTCACCACAGGCGGGATACTCACCCAATGAGCAGTTCTTC. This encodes CASSPQAGYSPNEQFF.

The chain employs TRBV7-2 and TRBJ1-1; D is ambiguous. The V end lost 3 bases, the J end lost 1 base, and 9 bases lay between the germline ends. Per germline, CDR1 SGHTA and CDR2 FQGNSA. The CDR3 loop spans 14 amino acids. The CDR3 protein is CASSFRRGNTEAFF. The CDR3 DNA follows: TGTGCCAGCAGCTTTAGGAGAGGGAACACTGAAGCTTTCTTT.

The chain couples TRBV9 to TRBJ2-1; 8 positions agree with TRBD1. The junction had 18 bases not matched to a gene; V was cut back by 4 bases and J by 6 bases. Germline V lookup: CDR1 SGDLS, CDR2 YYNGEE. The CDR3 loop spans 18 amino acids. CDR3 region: CASSPPPKGQVMGNEQFF. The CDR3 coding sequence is TGTGCCAGCAGCCCCCCACCAAAGGGACAGGTTATGGGCAATGAGCAGTTCTTC. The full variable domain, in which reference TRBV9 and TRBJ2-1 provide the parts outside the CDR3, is DSGVTQTPKHLITATGQRVTLRCSPRSGDLSVYWYQQSLDQGLQFLIQYYNGEERAKGNILERFSAQQFPDLHSELNLSSLELGDSALYFCASSPPPKGQVMGNEQFFGPGTRLTVL.